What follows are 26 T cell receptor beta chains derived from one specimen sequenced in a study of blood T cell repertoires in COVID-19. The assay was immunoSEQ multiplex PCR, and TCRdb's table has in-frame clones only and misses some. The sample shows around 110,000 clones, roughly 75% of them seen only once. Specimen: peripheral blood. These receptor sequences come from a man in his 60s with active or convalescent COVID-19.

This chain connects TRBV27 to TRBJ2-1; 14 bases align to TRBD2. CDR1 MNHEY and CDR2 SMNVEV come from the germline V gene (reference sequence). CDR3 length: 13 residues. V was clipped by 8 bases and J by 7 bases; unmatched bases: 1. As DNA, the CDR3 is TGTGCCAGCCGGACTAGCGGGAGGAATGAGCAGTTCTTC. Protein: CASRTSGRNEQFF.

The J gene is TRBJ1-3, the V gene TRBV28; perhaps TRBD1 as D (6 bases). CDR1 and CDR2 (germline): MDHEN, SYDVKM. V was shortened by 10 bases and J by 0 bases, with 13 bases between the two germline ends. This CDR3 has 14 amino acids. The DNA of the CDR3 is TGTGCCACCTTGACAGGCGACTCTGGAAACACCATATATTTT. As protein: CATLTGDSGNTIYF.

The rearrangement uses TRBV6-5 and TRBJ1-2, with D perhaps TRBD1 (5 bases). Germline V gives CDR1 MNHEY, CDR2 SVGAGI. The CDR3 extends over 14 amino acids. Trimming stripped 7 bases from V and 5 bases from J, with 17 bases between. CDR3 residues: CASNFQGPGYGYTF. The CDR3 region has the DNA TGTGCCAGCAACTTTCAGGGCCCCGGGTATGGCTACACCTTC.

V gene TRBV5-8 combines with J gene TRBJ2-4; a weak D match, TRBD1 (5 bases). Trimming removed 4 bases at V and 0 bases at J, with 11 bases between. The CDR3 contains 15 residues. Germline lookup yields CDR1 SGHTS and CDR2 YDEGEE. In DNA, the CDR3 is TGTGCCAGCAGCCAGGCAGGGCTAGCCAAAAACATTCAGTACTTC. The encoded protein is CASSQAGLAKNIQYF.

The CDR3 reads CASSFRGDQPQHF. The DNA of the CDR3 is TGCGCCAGCAGCTTCCGGGGGGATCAGCCCCAGCATTTT. The rearrangement uses TRBV5-1 and TRBJ1-5, with a possible D match to TRBD1 (5 bases). The CDR3 runs to 13 residues. The germline gives CDR1 SGHRS, CDR2 YFSETQ. V was clipped by 2 bases and J by 5 bases, with 8 bases between them.

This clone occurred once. DNA of the CDR3: TGTGCCAGCAGGTGGGACACACCGAACACCGGGGAGCTGTTTTTT. This encodes CASRWDTPNTGELFF. V usage is TRBV28 and J usage is TRBJ2-2; D is possibly TRBD1 (6 bases). The germline CDR1 and CDR2 sequences are MDHEN and SYDVKM. The ends were cut back, 6 bases at V and 0 bases at J, with 11 bases in the middle. The CDR3 is 15 residues long. Variable domain in full (rest from reference TRBV28 and TRBJ2-2): DVKVTQSSRYLVKRTGEKVFLECVQDMDHENMFWYRQDPGLGLRLIYFSYDVKMKEKGDIPEGYSVSREKKERFSLILESASTNQTSMYLCASRWDTPNTGELFFGEGSRLTVL.

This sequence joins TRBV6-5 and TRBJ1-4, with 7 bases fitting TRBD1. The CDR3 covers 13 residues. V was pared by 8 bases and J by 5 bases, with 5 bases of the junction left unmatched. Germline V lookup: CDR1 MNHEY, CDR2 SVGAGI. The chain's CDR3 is CASEETGNEKLFF. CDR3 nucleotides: TGTGCCAGCGAGGAGACAGGGAATGAAAAACTGTTTTTT.

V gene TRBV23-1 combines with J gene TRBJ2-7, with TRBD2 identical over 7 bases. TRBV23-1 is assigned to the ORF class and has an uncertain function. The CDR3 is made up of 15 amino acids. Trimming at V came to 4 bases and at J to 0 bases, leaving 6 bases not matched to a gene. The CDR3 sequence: CASSPSGRDSYEQYF. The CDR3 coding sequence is TGCGCCAGCAGTCCGTCGGGGAGGGACTCCTACGAGCAGTACTTC.

This chain's CDR3 is CATSRALNEKLFF. The CDR3 nucleotides read TGTGCCACCAGCAGGGCTCTTAATGAAAAACTGTTTTTT. This chain links TRBV15 with TRBJ1-4; D remains unclear. Germline V gene lookup returns CDR1 LNHNV and CDR2 YYDKDF (reference sequence). The CDR3 runs 13 residues. Trimming shortened V by 3 bases and J by 4 bases, and 6 bases separated the two germline ends.

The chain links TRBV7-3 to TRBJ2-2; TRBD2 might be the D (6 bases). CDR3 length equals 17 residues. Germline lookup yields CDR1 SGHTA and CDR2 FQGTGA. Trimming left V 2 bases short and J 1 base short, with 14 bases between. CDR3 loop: CASSLFTSPKNTGELFF. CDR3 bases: TGTGCCAGCAGCTTATTTACTAGCCCAAAGAACACCGGGGAGCTGTTTTTT.

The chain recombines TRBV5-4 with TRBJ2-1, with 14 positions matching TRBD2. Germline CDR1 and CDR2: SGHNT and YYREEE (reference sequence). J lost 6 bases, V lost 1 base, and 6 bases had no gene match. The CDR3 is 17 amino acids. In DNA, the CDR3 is TGTGCCAGCAGCTTGACGTGGGGACTAGCGGGAGTCAATGAGCAGTTCTTC. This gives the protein CASSLTWGLAGVNEQFF. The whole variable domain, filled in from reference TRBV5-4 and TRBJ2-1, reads ETGVTQSPTHLIKTRGQQVTLRCSSQSGHNTVSWYQQALGQGPQFIFQYYREEENGRGNFPPRFSGLQFPNYSSELNVNALELDDSALYLCASSLTWGLAGVNEQFFGPGTRLTVL.

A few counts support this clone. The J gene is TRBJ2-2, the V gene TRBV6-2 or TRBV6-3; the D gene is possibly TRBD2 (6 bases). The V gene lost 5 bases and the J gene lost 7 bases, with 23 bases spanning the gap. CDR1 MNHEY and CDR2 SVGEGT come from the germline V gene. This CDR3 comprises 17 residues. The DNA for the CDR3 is TGTGCCAGCAGTCCCGCTAGCCTCGGGAGACGAATCGGGGAGCTGTTTTTT. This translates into CASSPASLGRRIGELFF.

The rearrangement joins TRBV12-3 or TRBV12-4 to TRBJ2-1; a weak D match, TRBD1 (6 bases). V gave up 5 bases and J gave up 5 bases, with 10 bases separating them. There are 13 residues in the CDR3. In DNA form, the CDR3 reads TGTGCCAGCAGTCTGAGACAGGACAATGAGCAGTTCTTC. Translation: CASSLRQDNEQFF.

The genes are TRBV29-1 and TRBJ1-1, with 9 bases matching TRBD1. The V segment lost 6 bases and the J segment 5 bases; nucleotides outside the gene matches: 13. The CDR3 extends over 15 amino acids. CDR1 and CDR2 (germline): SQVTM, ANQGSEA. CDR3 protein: CSVVPGQGIVTEAFF. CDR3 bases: TGCAGCGTCGTCCCGGGACAGGGTATAGTTACTGAAGCTTTCTTT.

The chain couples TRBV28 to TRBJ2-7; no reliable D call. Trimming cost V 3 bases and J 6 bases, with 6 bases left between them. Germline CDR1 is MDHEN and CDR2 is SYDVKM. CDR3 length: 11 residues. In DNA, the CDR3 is TGTGCCAGCAGTTTCCTCTTCGAGCAGTACTTC. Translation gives CASSFLFEQYF.

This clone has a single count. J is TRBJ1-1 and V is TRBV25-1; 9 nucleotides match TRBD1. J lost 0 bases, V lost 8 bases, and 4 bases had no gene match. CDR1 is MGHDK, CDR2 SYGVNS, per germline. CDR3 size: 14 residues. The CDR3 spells CASQGTGMNTEAFF. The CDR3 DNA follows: TGTGCCAGCCAAGGGACAGGGATGAACACTGAAGCTTTCTTT.

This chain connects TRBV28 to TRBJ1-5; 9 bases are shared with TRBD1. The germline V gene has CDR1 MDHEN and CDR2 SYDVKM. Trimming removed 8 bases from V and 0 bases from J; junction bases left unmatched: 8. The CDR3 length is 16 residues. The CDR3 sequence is CASSGTGQYSNQPQHF. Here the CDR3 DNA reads TGTGCCAGCTCCGGGACAGGGCAGTATAGCAATCAGCCCCAGCATTTT.

The CDR3 bases are TGTGCCAGCAGTCCTTCGGGGGGCCCCTACAATGAGCAGTTCTTC. Protein: CASSPSGGPYNEQFF. The chain has TRBV27 and TRBJ2-1, with D perhaps TRBD2 (7 bases). V was shortened by 5 bases and J by 2 bases, with 13 bases between the two germline ends. Germline V gene sequence: CDR1 MNHEY, CDR2 SMNVEV (reference sequence). This CDR3 has 15 amino acids.

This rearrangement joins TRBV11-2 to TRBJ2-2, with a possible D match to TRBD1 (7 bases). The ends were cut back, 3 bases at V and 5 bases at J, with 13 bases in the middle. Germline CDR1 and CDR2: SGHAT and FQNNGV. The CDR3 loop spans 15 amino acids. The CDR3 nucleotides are TGTGCCAGCAGCTTCCAGGGGGGATGGACCGGGGAGCTGTTTTTT. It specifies CASSFQGGWTGELFF.

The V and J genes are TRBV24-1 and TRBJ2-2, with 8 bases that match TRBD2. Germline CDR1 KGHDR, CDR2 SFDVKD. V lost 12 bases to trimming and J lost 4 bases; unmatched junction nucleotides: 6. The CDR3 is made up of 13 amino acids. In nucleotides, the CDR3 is TGTGCCTCCGGGAGGGGTGGCACCGGGGAGCTGTTTTTT. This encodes CASGRGGTGELFF.

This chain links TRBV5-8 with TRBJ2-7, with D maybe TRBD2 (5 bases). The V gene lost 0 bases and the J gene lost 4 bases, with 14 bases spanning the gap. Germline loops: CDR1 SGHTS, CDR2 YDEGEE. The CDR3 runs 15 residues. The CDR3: CASSLGTGGRYEQYF. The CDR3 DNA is TGTGCCAGCAGCTTGGGAACTGGAGGAAGATACGAGCAGTACTTC.

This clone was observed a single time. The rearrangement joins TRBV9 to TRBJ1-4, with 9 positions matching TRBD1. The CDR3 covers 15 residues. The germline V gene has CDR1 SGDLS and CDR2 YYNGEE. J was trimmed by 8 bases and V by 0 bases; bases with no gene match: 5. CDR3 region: CASSVGYRGQEKLFF. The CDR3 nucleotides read TGTGCCAGCAGCGTAGGTTACAGGGGGCAAGAAAAACTGTTTTTT.

The CDR3 region has the DNA TGTGCCAGCAGCTCGGTACTAGCAACCTACAATGAGCAGTTCTTC. It encodes CASSSVLATYNEQFF. The rearrangement joins TRBV7-3 to TRBJ2-1; D is possibly TRBD2 (6 bases). Deletions cut 4 bases from V and 2 bases from J, with 12 bases between. Looked up from germline, CDR1 is SGHTA and CDR2 is FQGTGA. The CDR3 covers 15 residues.

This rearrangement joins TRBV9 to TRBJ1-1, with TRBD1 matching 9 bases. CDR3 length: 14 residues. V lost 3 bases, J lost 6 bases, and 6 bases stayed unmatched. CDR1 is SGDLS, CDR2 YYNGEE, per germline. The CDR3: CASSAAQGAAEAFF. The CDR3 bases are TGTGCCAGCAGCGCGGCACAGGGGGCAGCTGAAGCTTTCTTT.

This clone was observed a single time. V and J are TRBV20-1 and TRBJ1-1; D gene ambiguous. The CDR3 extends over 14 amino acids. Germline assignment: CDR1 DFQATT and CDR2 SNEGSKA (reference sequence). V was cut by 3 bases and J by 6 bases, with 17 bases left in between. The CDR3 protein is CSASGTPGHAEAFF. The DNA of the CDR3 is TGCAGTGCTAGTGGAACGCCGGGTCACGCTGAAGCTTTCTTT.

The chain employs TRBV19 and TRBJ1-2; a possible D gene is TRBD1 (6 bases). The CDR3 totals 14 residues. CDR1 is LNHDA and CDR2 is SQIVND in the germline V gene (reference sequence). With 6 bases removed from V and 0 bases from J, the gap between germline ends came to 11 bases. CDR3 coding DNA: TGTGCCAGTAGCCGGGACAAATCTAACTATGGCTACACCTTC. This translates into CASSRDKSNYGYTF.